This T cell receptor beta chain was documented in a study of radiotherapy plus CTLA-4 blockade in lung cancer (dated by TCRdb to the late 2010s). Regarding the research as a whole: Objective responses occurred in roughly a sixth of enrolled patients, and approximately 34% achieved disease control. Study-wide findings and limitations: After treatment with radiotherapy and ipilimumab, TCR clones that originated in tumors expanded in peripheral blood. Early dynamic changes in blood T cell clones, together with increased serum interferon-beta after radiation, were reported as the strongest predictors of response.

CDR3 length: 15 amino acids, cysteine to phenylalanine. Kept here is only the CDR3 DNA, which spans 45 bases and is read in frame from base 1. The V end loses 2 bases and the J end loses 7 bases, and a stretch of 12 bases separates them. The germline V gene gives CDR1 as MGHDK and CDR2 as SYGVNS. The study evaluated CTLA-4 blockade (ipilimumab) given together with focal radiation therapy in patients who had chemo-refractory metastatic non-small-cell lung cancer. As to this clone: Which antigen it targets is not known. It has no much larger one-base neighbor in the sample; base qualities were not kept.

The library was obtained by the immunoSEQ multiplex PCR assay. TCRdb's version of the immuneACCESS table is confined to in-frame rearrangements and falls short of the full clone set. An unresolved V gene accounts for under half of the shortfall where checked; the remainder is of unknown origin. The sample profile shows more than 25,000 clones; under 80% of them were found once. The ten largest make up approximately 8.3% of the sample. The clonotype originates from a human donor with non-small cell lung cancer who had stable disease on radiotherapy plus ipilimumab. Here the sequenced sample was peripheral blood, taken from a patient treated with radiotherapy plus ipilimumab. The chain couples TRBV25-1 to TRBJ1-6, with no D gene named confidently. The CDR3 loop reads CASSEPIGENSPLHF. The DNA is TGTGCCAGCAGTGAACCTATCGGGGAGAATTCACCCCTCCACTTT.